These 29 T cell receptor beta chains originate from one sample sequenced in a study of T cell responses to AZD1222 COVID-19 vaccine. The protocol was immunoSEQ multiplex PCR, while the TCRdb copy is restricted to in-frame clones and leaves out a portion. The sample has about 100,000 clones, 70% to 90% seen once; the top ten hold roughly 6.3%. Sample: peripheral blood, taken on day 0 of AZD1222 vaccination. The receptors shown here come from an adult in good health.

CDR3: CASSPPGRTTSYEQYF. The CDR3 bases are TGTGCCAGCAGCCCGCCCGGGAGGACTACTTCCTACGAGCAGTACTTC. V and J are TRBV13 and TRBJ2-7; 7 nucleotides agree with TRBD2. The CDR3 runs 16 residues. Germline V gene sequence: CDR1 PRHDT, CDR2 FYEKMQ (reference sequence). V shed 5 bases and J 1 base; nucleotides not matched to a gene: 11. Together with reference TRBV13 and TRBJ2-7, the CDR3 gives the full variable domain: AAGVIQSPRHLIKEKRETATLKCYPIPRHDTVYWYQQGPGQDPQFLISFYEKMQSDKGSIPDRFSAQQFSDYHSELNMSSLELGDSALYFCASSPPGRTTSYEQYFGPGTRLTVT.

The chain carries TRBV5-4 and TRBJ2-7, with D possibly matching TRBD2 (6 bases). Germline values: CDR1 SGHNT, CDR2 YYREEE (reference sequence). The CDR3 runs to 14 residues. V lost 4 bases, J lost 1 base, and 12 bases lay in between. The CDR3 region has the DNA TGTGCCAGCAGCCCTTGGAGGGGTTCCTACGAGCAGTACTTC. Protein: CASSPWRGSYEQYF.

CDR3: CASSSIRSQQFF. CDR3 in DNA: TGTGCCAGCAGTTCGATCCGCTCCCAGCAGTTCTTC. The chain joins TRBV12-3 or TRBV12-4 to TRBJ2-1; D is uncertain. Trimming took off 4 bases at V and 11 bases at J, with 12 bases between the two ends. The CDR3 is made up of 12 amino acids.

This clone was recorded only once. The gene calls are TRBV11-2 and TRBJ1-2; D not resolved. Germline assignment: CDR1 SGHAT and CDR2 FQNNGV. This CDR3 has 12 residues. V was clipped by 1 base and J by 8 bases, with 8 bases between them. The DNA for the CDR3 is TGTGCCAGCAGCTTAGCCGGGAGGGGCTACACCTTC. Translating it yields CASSLAGRGYTF.

This chain links TRBV11-2 with TRBJ2-1; tentatively, D is TRBD1 (6 bases). Germline assignment: CDR1 SGHAT and CDR2 FQNNGV. The V gene lost 1 base and the J gene lost 5 bases, with 9 bases spanning the gap. The CDR3 length is 14 residues. The CDR3 DNA is TGTGCCAGCAGCTTAGCGGACAGTAACAATGAGCAGTTCTTC. Translated: CASSLADSNNEQFF.

The chain combines TRBV7-6 with TRBJ2-3, with D possibly being TRBD2 (5 bases). The CDR3 is 15 amino acids. CDR1 and CDR2 from the germline V gene are SGHVS and FNYEAQ. The germline V and J ends were trimmed by 2 bases and 0 bases, with 9 bases remaining between them. For the CDR3, the DNA is TGTGCCAGCAGCTTATCGCGCGGGAGCACAGATACGCAGTATTTT. It translates to CASSLSRGSTDTQYF.

A word on this clone: Sequence at one end of the junction differs from germline and may be a read error. This sequence joins TRBV19 and TRBJ1-5; 7 positions match TRBD1. Germline V lookup: CDR1 LNHDA, CDR2 SQIVND (reference sequence). The CDR3 extends over 14 amino acids. CDR3 protein: CASSVEGAYQPQHF. The DNA for the CDR3 is TGTGCCAGTAGTGTAGAGGGGGCGTACCAGCCCCAGCATTTT.

This rearrangement joins TRBV27 to TRBJ2-5; 12 bases agree with TRBD1. V gave up 4 bases and J gave up 5 bases; unmatched junction bases: 2. Germline values: CDR1 MNHEY, CDR2 SMNVEV (reference sequence). This CDR3 is built from 14 residues. In nucleotides, the CDR3 is TGTGCCAGCAGTTCGGGACAGGGGGCGGAGACCCAGTACTTC. This sequence encodes CASSSGQGAETQYF.

The gene calls are TRBV18 and TRBJ2-2; D may be TRBD1 (5 bases). The germline V and J ends were trimmed by 5 bases and 0 bases, with 7 bases remaining between them. CDR3 length equals 14 residues. Per germline, CDR1 KGHSH and CDR2 LQKENI. The CDR3: CASSARANTGELFF. DNA of the CDR3: TGTGCCAGCTCAGCCAGGGCGAACACCGGGGAGCTGTTTTTT.

The chain is built from TRBV6-1 and TRBJ1-2; no clear D gene. The CDR3 length is 12 residues. From germline, CDR1 is MNHNS and CDR2 SASEGT. The V gene lost 2 bases and the J gene lost 5 bases, with 6 bases spanning the gap. The CDR3 is CASSERGYGYTF. The CDR3 DNA reads as TGTGCCAGCAGTGAAAGAGGATATGGCTACACCTTC.

CDR3 amino acids: CASSDRSSGNTIYF. DNA for the CDR3: TGTGCCAGCAGCGACCGCAGCTCTGGAAACACCATATATTTT. The chain joins TRBV27 to TRBJ1-3, with unresolved D. The V and J ends lost 6 bases and 0 bases respectively, with 9 bases between them. There are 14 residues in the CDR3. In germline, CDR1 is MNHEY, CDR2 SMNVEV (reference sequence).

This clone was recorded once. The chain combines TRBV7-9 with TRBJ1-2, with D perhaps matching TRBD1 (6 bases). Trimming left V 5 bases short and J 4 bases short, with 17 bases between. Germline V gene data show CDR1 as SEHNR and CDR2 as FQNEAQ (reference sequence). This CDR3 contains 15 residues. The CDR3 loop reads CASSPGDNYFYGYTF. CDR3 coding DNA: TGTGCCAGCAGCCCCGGGGACAACTACTTCTATGGCTACACCTTC.

V gene TRBV7-9 combines with J gene TRBJ1-6; D ambiguous. CDR1 and CDR2 (germline): SEHNR, FQNEAQ (reference sequence). Trimming took 11 bases from V and 0 from J, leaving 14 bases between them. The CDR3 spans 15 residues. Here the CDR3 DNA reads TGTGCCTCGGGTTGGAGTAGCTCCTATAATTCACCCCTCCACTTT. Its translation: CASGWSSSYNSPLHF.

Here the CDR3 reads CASSQGVPGELFF. CDR3 DNA sequence: TGTGCCAGCAGCCAAGGGGTTCCCGGGGAGCTGTTTTTT. The rearrangement links TRBV2 to TRBJ2-2, with D perhaps TRBD1 (5 bases). V shed 6 bases and J shed 6 bases, with 11 bases lying between them. Germline assignment: CDR1 SNHLY and CDR2 FYNNEI. The CDR3 runs to 13 residues. The whole variable domain, remainder taken from reference TRBV2 and TRBJ2-2, is EPEVTQTPSHQVTQMGQEVILRCVPISNHLYFYWYRQILGQKVEFLVSFYNNEISEKSEIFDDQFSVERPDGSNFTLKIRSTKLEDSAMYFCASSQGVPGELFFGEGSRLTVL.

This sequence joins TRBV7-9 and TRBJ2-1, with TRBD1 identical over 7 bases. The V segment lost 3 bases and the J segment 5 bases; nucleotides outside the gene matches: 7. Germline CDR1 reads SEHNR; CDR2 reads FQNEAQ (reference sequence). The CDR3 loop spans 15 amino acids. CDR3 in DNA: TGTGCCAGCAGCTTTACGGACAGGCTAGACAATGAGCAGTTCTTC. Translating it yields CASSFTDRLDNEQFF. The variable domain in full, with the rest retrieved from reference TRBV7-9 and TRBJ2-1, is DTGVSQNPRHKITKRGQNVTFRCDPISEHNRLYWYRQTLGQGPEFLTYFQNEAQLEKSRLLSDRFSAERPKGSFSTLEIQRTEQGDSAMYLCASSFTDRLDNEQFFGPGTRLTVL.

V and J are TRBV5-4 and TRBJ1-2; no clear D gene. Trimming cost V 4 bases and J 0 bases, with 13 bases left between them. CDR3 length: 15 residues. Germline assignment: CDR1 SGHNT and CDR2 YYREEE (reference sequence). The CDR3 reads CASSPGGQSNYGYTF. The DNA of the CDR3 is TGTGCCAGCAGCCCGGGTGGTCAATCTAACTATGGCTACACCTTC.

The chain combines TRBV5-6 with TRBJ2-7; D tentatively reads TRBD1 or TRBD2 (6 bases each). The germline V gene encodes CDR1 SGHDT and CDR2 YYEEEE. This CDR3 is 17 amino acids long. V was pared by 3 bases and J by 1 base, with 20 bases between. The CDR3 reads CASSSAVRGGGSYEQYF. CDR3 sequence (DNA): TGTGCCAGCAGCTCTGCGGTAAGAGGGGGAGGTTCCTACGAGCAGTACTTC.

This clone showed up just a few times. The chain's CDR3 is CASSPGRGQSYNEQFF. The CDR3 DNA reads TGTGCCAGCAGTCCCGGCCGGGGACAGTCCTACAATGAGCAGTTCTTC. This chain connects TRBV7-8 to TRBJ2-1, with 7 bases identical to TRBD1. From germline, CDR1 is SGHVS and CDR2 FQNEAQ. The CDR3 covers 16 residues. J was trimmed by 1 base and V by 6 bases; bases with no gene match: 9.

V is TRBV10-1 and J is TRBJ2-2; D gene unclear. The germline gives CDR1 WNHNN, CDR2 SYGVQD (reference sequence). This CDR3 has 14 amino acids. V lost 10 bases and J lost 4, with 16 bases in between. CDR3 DNA: TGCGCCAACATCCCTATCGGGTCCACCGGGGAGCTGTTTTTT. Its protein is CANIPIGSTGELFF.

The chain carries TRBV10-1 and TRBJ2-7; D is perhaps TRBD1 or TRBD2 (6 bases each). The CDR3 sequence is 11 residues long. Germline V gives CDR1 WNHNN, CDR2 SYGVQD (reference sequence). V lost 8 bases and J 3 bases, leaving 8 bases between the germline ends. CDR3: CASGGGYEQYF. CDR3 nucleotide sequence: TGCGCCAGCGGAGGGGGCTACGAGCAGTACTTC.

J is TRBJ1-2 and V is TRBV27, with a tentative D call TRBD1 (6 bases). CDR3 length equals 16 residues. Germline CDR1 and CDR2: MNHEY and SMNVEV (reference sequence). The germline V and J ends were trimmed by 0 bases and 6 bases, with 17 bases remaining between them. CDR3 sequence reads: CASSLSSPGEGNGYTF. CDR3 nucleotides: TGTGCCAGCAGTTTATCTAGCCCAGGGGAGGGGAATGGCTACACCTTC.

The CDR3 DNA reads TGTGCCACCAGTGATGGGTCAGACTATGGCTACACCTTC. It encodes CATSDGSDYGYTF. The chain employs TRBV24-1 and TRBJ1-2; D not resolved. There are 13 residues in the CDR3. Germline V CDR1 and CDR2: KGHDR, SFDVKD. Deletions cut 3 bases from V and 3 bases from J, with 7 bases between.

The chain carries TRBV2 and TRBJ2-1; 7 nucleotides agree with TRBD1. Germline assignment: CDR1 SNHLY and CDR2 FYNNEI. J lost 9 bases, V lost 8 bases, and 4 bases had no gene match. This CDR3 has 11 amino acids. The CDR3 sequence: CASHDRAEQFF. CDR3 nucleotide sequence: TGTGCCAGCCACGACAGGGCTGAGCAGTTCTTC.

The chain is built from TRBV7-9 and TRBJ1-2; D not resolved. Germline assignment: CDR1 SEHNR and CDR2 FQNEAQ (reference sequence). The CDR3 runs to 15 residues. V lost 5 bases and J lost 8, with 21 bases in between. CDR3 sequence: CASSPGFRGSGGYTF. In nucleotides, the CDR3 is TGTGCCAGCAGCCCGGGGTTCCGGGGTTCGGGCGGCTACACCTTC.

The chain carries TRBV7-3 and TRBJ2-2; 8 bases are shared with TRBD1. This CDR3 is 15 amino acids long. The junction had 3 bases not matched to a gene; V was cut back by 3 bases and J by 3 bases. Germline CDR1 is SGHTA and CDR2 is FQGTGA. The DNA of the CDR3 is TGTGCCAGCAGCTTCCAGGGGGCCCACACCGGGGAGCTGTTTTTT. It codes for CASSFQGAHTGELFF.

The chain links TRBV4-2 to TRBJ2-2; D is uncertain. This CDR3 has 15 amino acids. The germline V gene has CDR1 LGHNA and CDR2 YNFKEQ. V gave up 0 bases and J gave up 5 bases, with 10 bases separating them. CDR3 sequence (DNA): TGTGCCAGCAGCCAAGATAGGGCACGAACCGGGGAGCTGTTTTTT. Translating gives CASSQDRARTGELFF.

The gene calls are TRBV2 and TRBJ2-5; 10 positions agree with TRBD1. Germline CDR1 and CDR2: SNHLY and FYNNEI. The V segment lost 9 bases and the J segment 9 bases; nucleotides outside the gene matches: 13. The CDR3 contains 14 residues. The CDR3 region is CASGEDRGFFPQYF. In nucleotides, the CDR3 is TGTGCCAGTGGAGAGGACAGGGGGTTTTTTCCCCAGTACTTC.

This clone was counted between two and nine times. V and J are TRBV24-1 and TRBJ2-3; D gene unclear. The CDR3 loop spans 16 amino acids. From germline, CDR1 is KGHDR and CDR2 SFDVKD. The V gene lost 3 bases and the J gene lost 5 bases, with 17 bases spanning the gap. This CDR3 is CATSDPGPTARDTQYF. The CDR3 nucleotides read TGTGCCACCAGTGATCCCGGGCCCACAGCAAGAGATACGCAGTATTTT.

The rearrangement links TRBV6-5 to TRBJ1-1; D gene uncertain. V gave up 0 bases and J gave up 10 bases, with 12 bases separating them. The germline gives CDR1 MNHEY, CDR2 SVGAGI. CDR3 size: 13 residues. CDR3: CASSYSSGLGAFF. The CDR3 region has the DNA TGTGCCAGCAGTTACTCAAGTGGCCTCGGAGCTTTCTTT.